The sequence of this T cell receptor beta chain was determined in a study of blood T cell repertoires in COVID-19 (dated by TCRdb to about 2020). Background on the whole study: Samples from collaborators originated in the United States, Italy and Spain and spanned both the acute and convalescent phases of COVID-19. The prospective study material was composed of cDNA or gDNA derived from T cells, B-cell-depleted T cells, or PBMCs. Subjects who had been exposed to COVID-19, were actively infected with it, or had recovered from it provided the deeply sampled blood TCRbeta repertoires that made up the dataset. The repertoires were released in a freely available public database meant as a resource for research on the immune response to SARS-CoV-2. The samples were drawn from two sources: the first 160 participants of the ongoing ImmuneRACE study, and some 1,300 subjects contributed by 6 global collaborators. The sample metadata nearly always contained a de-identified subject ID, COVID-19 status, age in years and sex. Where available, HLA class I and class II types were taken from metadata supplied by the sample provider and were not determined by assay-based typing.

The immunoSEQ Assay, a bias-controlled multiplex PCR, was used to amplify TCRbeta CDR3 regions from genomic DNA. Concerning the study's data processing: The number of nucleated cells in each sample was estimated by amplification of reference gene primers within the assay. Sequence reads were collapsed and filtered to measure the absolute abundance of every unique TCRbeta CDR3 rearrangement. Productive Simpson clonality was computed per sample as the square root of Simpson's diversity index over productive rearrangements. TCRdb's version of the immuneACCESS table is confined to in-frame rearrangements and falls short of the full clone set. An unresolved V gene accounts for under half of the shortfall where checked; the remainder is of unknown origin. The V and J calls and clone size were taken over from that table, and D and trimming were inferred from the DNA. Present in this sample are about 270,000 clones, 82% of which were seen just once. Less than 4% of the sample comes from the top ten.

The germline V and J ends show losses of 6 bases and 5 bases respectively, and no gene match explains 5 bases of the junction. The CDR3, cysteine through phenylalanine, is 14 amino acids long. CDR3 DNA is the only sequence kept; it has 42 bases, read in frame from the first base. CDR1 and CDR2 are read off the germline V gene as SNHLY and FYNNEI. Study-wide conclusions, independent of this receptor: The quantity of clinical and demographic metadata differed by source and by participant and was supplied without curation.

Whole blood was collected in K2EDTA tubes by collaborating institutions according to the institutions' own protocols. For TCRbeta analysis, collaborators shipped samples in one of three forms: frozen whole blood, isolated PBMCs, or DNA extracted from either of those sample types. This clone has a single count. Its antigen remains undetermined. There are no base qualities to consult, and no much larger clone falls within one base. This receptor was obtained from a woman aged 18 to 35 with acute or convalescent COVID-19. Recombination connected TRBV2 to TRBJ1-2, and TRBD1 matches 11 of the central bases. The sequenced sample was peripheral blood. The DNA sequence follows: TGTGCCAGCAGGAGGACAGGGGGCCTATATGGCTACACCTTC. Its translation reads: CASRRTGGLYGYTF.